The rows below give T cell receptor beta chains drawn from one sample of a study of radiation and T cells in renal cell carcinoma. The table came from immunoSEQ multiplex PCR; TCRdb's copy has only in-frame clones and leaves some out. Of more than 140,000 clones in the sample, around four fifths were seen once. Sequenced material: blood, taken from a patient whose treatment included radiotherapy and nephrectomy. These receptors all stem from a woman aged 50 to 60 with renal cell carcinoma. The CDR3 runs from the conserved cysteine through the conserved F or W. The D gene is left open where the match is weak. Only some rows state a clone size, as once, few, many or a class for expanded clones.

- - TRBJ1-5 TRBV20-1 TGCAGTGCCCTGGGGCAGCCCCAGCATTTT CSALGQPQHF
- - TRBJ1-2 TRBV5-4 TGTGCCAGCAGCTTGGAGGTATATGGCTACACCTTC CASSLEVYGYTF
TRBD2 - TRBJ2-7 TRBV25-1 TGTGCCAGCAGTGTGACTAGCATTCTTAGTGGCGAGCAGTACTTC CASSVTSILSGEQYF
- few TRBJ2-1 TRBV10-1 TGCGCCAGCAGTGAGTCGTACGTCAATGAGCAGTTCTTC CASSESYVNEQFF
- - TRBJ2-5 TRBV6-1 TGTGCCAGCAGTGAACTGGCTTTGGGTATGCGGGAGACCCAGTACTTC CASSELALGMRETQYF
TRBD1 - TRBJ2-2 TRBV5-1 TGCGCCAGCAGCTTGGCGGACAGGGCGGCCGGGGAGCTGTTTTTT CASSLADRAAGELFF
- - TRBJ2-7 TRBV9 TGTGCCAGCAGCGCAGAGGACAGTTTGTACGAGCAGTACTTC CASSAEDSLYEQYF
- - TRBJ2-7 TRBV5-1 TGCGCCAGCAGCTCCCGCCAAGGGGGATTAAGCTCCTACGAGCAGTACTTC CASSSRQGGLSSYEQYF
- - TRBJ1-1 TRBV9 TGTGCCAGCAGCGTAGGTGGGAGCACTGAAGCTTTCTTT CASSVGGSTEAFF
- - TRBJ2-2 TRBV7-8 TGTGCCAGCAGCCCGATGACCCTCAACACCGGGGAGCTGTTTTTT CASSPMTLNTGELFF
- - TRBJ2-7 TRBV27 TGTGCCAGCAGCTTCCTGGGACCAACCTACGAGCAGTACTTC CASSFLGPTYEQYF